The entry below gives a single T cell receptor (beta chain) sequence along with its context. The sample comes from a study of blood T cell repertoires in COVID-19. Study-level information: Nucleic acid was either cDNA or gDNA, and it came from T cells, B-cell-depleted T cells, or PBMCs.

For recovered donors of Cohort 3, there were two negative PCRs, clearance, or symptom resolution. Trimming pared 3 bases from V and 5 bases from J, leaving 10 bases between. The CDR3 length is 12 residues. Germline values: CDR1 GTSNPN, CDR2 SVGIG (reference sequence). Per the original data handling: Cell counts per sample came from amplifying reference gene primers. TCRdb's copy holds only in-frame clones and misses some; the assay was immunoSEQ multiplex PCR. The D gene and trimming were derived from the DNA, and the V and J assignments and clone size from that table. The table includes 270,000 or so clones, around 82% detected once.

This receptor was identified in a man aged 50 to 59 who had recovered from COVID-19. The sequencing input was PBMCs or T cells enriched from blood (not recorded which). The rearrangement uses TRBV30 and TRBJ2-5; D possibly corresponds to TRBD2 (6 bases). The DNA for the CDR3 is TGTGCCTGGAGAGGCGGGGAGGAGACCCAGTACTTC. Amino acid sequence: CAWRGGEETQYF.